The clone carrying this T cell receptor beta chain was seen more than once but under ten times. Its antigen is currently unknown. This specimen comes from a study of long-term antiretroviral therapy in people with HIV. Study-level findings and limits: Blood collection from about 2003 to 2018 possibly occurred under older ART regimens. On ART adherence, viral resistance or therapy changes, no data were available. The data indicate that diversity increased after ART but remained below transplant donor controls.

V lost 7 bases to trimming and J lost 10 bases, with 11 bases between them. The CDR3 totals 12 residues. CDR1 and CDR2 (germline): MNHNY, SVGAGI (reference sequence). Researchers ran immunoSEQ v3.0 at survey level. TCRdb's copy holds only in-frame clones and misses some; the assay was immunoSEQ multiplex PCR. The profile covers almost 20,000 clones, with 80% appearing a single time and around 11% taken by the ten largest. The sample here was unsorted PBMCs, taken 0.2 years after starting antiretroviral therapy. This clonotype was obtained from a woman between 40 and 55 years old with HIV. V usage is TRBV6-6 and J usage is TRBJ1-6; no firm D call. CDR3 residues: CASIIPGSPLHF. DNA for the CDR3: TGTGCCAGCATCATTCCTGGCTCACCCCTCCACTTT.